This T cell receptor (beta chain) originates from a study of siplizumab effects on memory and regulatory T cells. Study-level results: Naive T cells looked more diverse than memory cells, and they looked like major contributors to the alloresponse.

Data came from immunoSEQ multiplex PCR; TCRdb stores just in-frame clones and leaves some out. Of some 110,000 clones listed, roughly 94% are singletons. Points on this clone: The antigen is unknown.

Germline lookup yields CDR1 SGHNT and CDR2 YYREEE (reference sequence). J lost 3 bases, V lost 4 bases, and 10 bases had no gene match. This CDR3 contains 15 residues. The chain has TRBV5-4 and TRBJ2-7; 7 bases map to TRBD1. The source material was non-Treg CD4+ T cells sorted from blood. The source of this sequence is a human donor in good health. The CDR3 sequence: CASSQNRGLGYEQYF. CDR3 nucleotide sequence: TGTGCCAGCAGCCAAAACAGGGGATTGGGCTACGAGCAGTACTTC.